The next 8 T cell receptor beta chains were all read from a single sample in a study of T cell repertoires in ileal Crohn's disease. The data were produced by immunoSEQ multiplex PCR, yet TCRdb's version contains in-frame clones alone and is incomplete. The sample shows about 15,000 clones, roughly 78% of them seen only once. Sequencing was performed on ileal tissue. These receptor sequences come from an adult with Crohn's disease.

In DNA, the CDR3 is TGCGCCAGCAGCCAGGGGGACACCCCAAAGGGAGAGACCCAGTACTTC. It is translated as CASSQGDTPKGETQYF. This chain connects TRBV5-1 to TRBJ2-5; 7 bases are a match to TRBD1. The germline V gene has CDR1 SGHRS and CDR2 YFSETQ. V shed 4 bases, J shed 4 bases, and the junction held 13 bases outside the gene matches. The CDR3 runs 16 residues.

This clone was observed a few times. The J gene is TRBJ1-6, the V gene TRBV6-5; 9 bases map to TRBD1. CDR1 and CDR2 (germline): MNHEY, SVGAGI. The CDR3 consists of 14 residues. With V trimmed by 5 bases and J by 7 bases, 3 bases remained unmatched. DNA of the CDR3: TGTGCCAGCAGTCGGGACAGGGCGAATTCACCCCTCCACTTT. Translation: CASSRDRANSPLHF.

V is TRBV5-1 and J is TRBJ2-3; 11 nucleotides agree with TRBD2. The V and J ends lost 0 bases and 2 bases, in that order; junction bases with no gene match: 5. This CDR3 has 17 amino acids. In germline, CDR1 is SGHRS, CDR2 YFSETQ. This CDR3 is CASSLATSGGNTDTQYF. The CDR3 region has the DNA TGCGCCAGCAGCTTGGCCACTAGCGGGGGAAACACAGATACGCAGTATTTT. Using reference TRBV5-1 and TRBJ2-3 for the parts outside the CDR3, the full variable domain is KAGVTQTPRYLIKTRGQQVTLSCSPISGHRSVSWYQQTPGQGLQFLFEYFSETQRNKGNFPGRFSGRQFSNSRSEMNVSTLELGDSALYLCASSLATSGGNTDTQYFGPGTRLTVL.

The chain employs TRBV27 and TRBJ1-1; weak D call: TRBD1 (5 bases). The CDR3 contains 15 residues. V was shortened by 6 bases and J by 1 base, with 15 bases between the two germline ends. CDR1 is MNHEY, CDR2 SMNVEV, per germline (reference sequence). Written as DNA, the CDR3 is TGTGCCAGCAGATGGGGGGGTTCGGGGAACACTGAAGCTTTCTTT. Translating it yields CASRWGGSGNTEAFF.

Points on this clone: Other DNA sequences in this sample translate to the same CDR3. This rearrangement joins TRBV30 to TRBJ2-3; tentatively, D is TRBD2 (5 bases). The CDR3 sequence is 13 residues long. In germline, CDR1 is GTSNPN, CDR2 SVGIG (reference sequence). Deletions cut 0 bases from V and 1 base from J, with 5 bases between. CDR3 sequence: CAWSVGGTDTQYF. The DNA for the CDR3 is TGTGCCTGGAGTGTCGGGGGCACAGATACGCAGTATTTT.

This clone has a single count. The chain couples TRBV5-1 to TRBJ1-1, with a possible D match to TRBD1 (5 bases). CDR1 and CDR2 from the germline V gene are SGHRS and YFSETQ. Trimming took off 4 bases at V and 1 base at J, with 11 bases between the two ends. This CDR3 has 14 amino acids. The CDR3 coding sequence is TGCGCCAGCAGCGAGAACACAGGGAACACTGAAGCTTTCTTT. Its translation: CASSENTGNTEAFF. The full variable domain, in which reference TRBV5-1 and TRBJ1-1 provide the parts outside the CDR3, is KAGVTQTPRYLIKTRGQQVTLSCSPISGHRSVSWYQQTPGQGLQFLFEYFSETQRNKGNFPGRFSGRQFSNSRSEMNVSTLELGDSALYLCASSENTGNTEAFFGQGTRLTVV.

This chain links TRBV6-5 with TRBJ1-2; D gene unclear. Germline values: CDR1 MNHEY, CDR2 SVGAGI. V lost 6 bases, J lost 5 bases, and 7 bases lay in between. The CDR3 spans 11 residues. The CDR3: CASSPLYGYTF. For the CDR3, the DNA is TGTGCCAGCAGCCCCCTGTATGGCTACACCTTC.

This chain uses TRBV30 with TRBJ2-1; D is unresolved. The CDR3 sequence is 16 residues long. Per the germline V gene, CDR1 is GTSNPN and CDR2 is SVGIG (reference sequence). The V and J ends lost 2 bases and 0 bases respectively, with 14 bases between them. CDR3 coding DNA: TGTGCCTGGAGTCCCTCCCTACTGAGCTCCTACAATGAGCAGTTCTTC. Its translation: CAWSPSLLSSYNEQFF. The full variable domain, its missing parts supplied by reference TRBV30 and TRBJ2-1, is SQTIHQWPATLVQPVGSPLSLECTVEGTSNPNLYWYRQAAGRGLQLLFYSVGIGQISSEVPQNLSASRPQDRQFILSSKKLLLSDSGFYLCAWSPSLLSSYNEQFFGPGTRLTVL.